The entry that follows covers one T cell receptor (beta chain) sequence. The antigen this receptor binds is unknown. Base qualities were left out, and no much larger clone turns up one base away. The CDR3 measures 15 amino acids from cysteine to phenylalanine. This entry keeps only the CDR3 DNA: 45 bases, framed from base 1. The CDR1 and CDR2 encoded by the germline V gene are SGHRS and YFSETQ. V drops 2 bases and J drops 5 bases, leaving 13 bases in between. Genomic DNA was isolated from the sorted cells so that the TCRbeta CDR3 region could be sequenced. The immunoSEQ Assay was used to sequence the TCRbeta CDR3 regions. TCRdb took over this immuneACCESS table, retaining in-frame rearrangements with V and J assigned. Such tables are incomplete; in checked studies, under half of the missing clones stem from an unresolved V gene, and the remainder is unexplained. The sample table shows fewer than 55,000 clones, and 81% are seen once. The ten largest clones capture approximately 0.62% of the sample.

The sample belongs to a study of OX40 agonist ivuxolimab in advanced cancers. Turning to the overall study: Ivuxolimab was an agonistic, fully human IgG2 monoclonal antibody directed against OX40 (CD134), a costimulatory receptor. Intravenous ivuxolimab was administered to patients every 2 weeks at six dose levels: 0.01, 0.1, 0.3, 1.5, 3 and 10 mg/kg. Of the approximately 50 dose-escalation patients, hepatocellular carcinoma was present in around 20, melanoma in some 15, renal cell carcinoma in 9 and head and neck cancer in 9. In the dose-escalation cohort, roughly 82% of patients were male, and the mean age was 60 years with a range of 23 to 79. Prior anti-PD-1, anti-PD-L1 or anti-CTLA-4 therapy was permitted, and checkpoint inhibitors had been received by under 50% of dose-escalation patients. Partial responses occurred in three dose-escalation patients: two with cutaneous melanoma and one with hepatocellular carcinoma. Peripheral TCRbeta sequencing was intended to test whether TCR sequence diversity was altered and clonal T-cell expansion was caused by ivuxolimab. The paper reports the monotherapy dose-escalation portion (N of about 54 patients) of the phase I ivuxolimab trial.

Study-wide findings and limitations: On average, CD8+ T cells showed more expanded clones than CD4+ T cells after ivuxolimab. Partial responders in the 0.1-3.0 mg/kg groups had among the lowest normalized peripheral clonal expansion, especially among CD8+ T cells. Clonal expansion of both CD4+ and CD8+ blood T cells was observed from baseline to week 6 at doses 0.1 to 3.0 mg/kg. Which antigens the clonally expanded peripheral T cells were specific for was not determined. Low levels of normalized T-cell clonal expansion were also seen in some patients who did not respond.

Patients with autoimmune disease history or receiving systemic immunosuppression were excluded from the trial. In every dose cohort, peripheral blood was drawn for TCR sequencing at baseline, cycle 4 day 1, and cycle 7 day 1. Samples came from an open-label, multicenter, first-in-human phase I dose-escalation trial of ivuxolimab. Adults with locally advanced or metastatic melanoma, renal cell, hepatocellular, or head and neck squamous cell carcinoma were enrolled in the trial. Before TCR sequencing, CD4+ T cells and CD8+ T cells were sorted from peripheral blood as separate populations. Sequenced here: CD4+ or CD8+ T cells sorted from blood, sampled in a trial of the OX40 agonist ivuxolimab. The receptor's source is an adult with an advanced solid tumor such as melanoma, head and neck, liver or kidney cancer. The V and J segments used are TRBV5-1 and TRBJ2-2; a confident D gene designation cannot be given. The CDR3 in this case is CASSFDTKGTGELFF. At the DNA level, the sequence is TGCGCCAGCAGCTTCGACACGAAGGGAACCGGGGAGCTGTTTTTT.